This TCR beta chain was observed in a study of human T cells and chemical hapten exposure. Study-level information: Mainly, slight library volume differences in the pool made TCR yields vary.

TCRdb itself ran the RACE reads through MiXCR, one entry per CDR3 protein. The sample records 50,000 to 65,000 distinct CDR3 sequences, around 7% being singletons. This clonotype was counted many times. As yet, its antigen is unknown. Study-level results: Every donor had alopecia, and their immune response may therefore differ from healthy people's.

CDR1 and CDR2 (germline): MNHEY, SVGAGI. The CDR3 sequence is 14 residues long. V was clipped by 3 bases and J by 4 bases, with 12 bases between them. Time point in this sample: pre-sensitization, week 0. The treatment is: therapeutic diphenylcyclopropenone sensitization with weekly scalp DPC. The J gene is TRBJ1-2, the V gene TRBV6-5; D possibly corresponds to TRBD1 (6 bases). Sequenced here: whole blood, sampled in connection with sensitization to the hapten diphenylcyclopropenone (DPC). This receptor was obtained from a woman aged 25 to 45 with alopecia areata. Some clones in this sample may be carry-over from other donors' samples. This CDR3 is CASSYGDNRYGYTF. CDR3 in DNA: TGTGCCAGCAGTTATGGGGACAATCGCTATGGCTACACCTTC.